This is a list of T cell receptor beta chains from one sample in a study of blood T cells in healthy people across ages. TCRdb reanalysed the 5' RACE reads using MiXCR and keeps one entry per CDR3 protein. The sample consists of 500,000 to 700,000 distinct CDR3 sequences, 25% to 35% of them appearing once. Sequenced material: blood. The receptors derive from a woman of 80 years or more in good health. Each CDR3 is given with its conserved first and last residue. D genes are given only for firm matches. Where a row states a size, it is once, few, many or the class of an expanded clone; other rows omit it.

d_call: -; clone_size: many; v_call: TRBV11-1; j_call: TRBJ2-5; cdr3_aa: CASSFSTGQETQYF; cdr3_nt: TGTGCCAGCAGCTTTTCGACAGGTCAAGAGACCCAGTACTTC
d_call: -; clone_size: -; v_call: TRBV6-6; j_call: TRBJ2-3; cdr3_aa: CASSVRDAGDTQYF; cdr3_nt: TGTGCCAGCAGTGTCCGGGACGCCGGGGATACGCAGTATTTT
d_call: TRBD2; clone_size: -; v_call: TRBV20-1; j_call: TRBJ2-2; cdr3_aa: CSAPGGGPNTGELFF; cdr3_nt: TGCAGTGCTCCTGGCGGGGGGCCTAACACCGGGGAGCTGTTTTTT
d_call: -; clone_size: -; v_call: TRBV4-2; j_call: TRBJ1-1; cdr3_aa: CASSQGAQTEAFF; cdr3_nt: TGTGCCAGCAGCCAAGGGGCCCAGACTGAAGCTTTCTTT
d_call: TRBD1; clone_size: many; v_call: TRBV6-5; j_call: TRBJ2-5; cdr3_aa: CASSRTGGPKTQYF; cdr3_nt: TGTGCCAGCAGTCGAACAGGGGGCCCAAAGACCCAGTACTTC
d_call: -; clone_size: -; v_call: TRBV6-6; j_call: TRBJ1-1; cdr3_aa: CASSYCTEAFF; cdr3_nt: TGTGCCAGCAGTTACTGCACTGAAGCTTTCTTT
d_call: -; clone_size: many; v_call: TRBV5-1; j_call: TRBJ1-1; cdr3_aa: CASSSSTGAGGAEAFF; cdr3_nt: TGCGCCAGCAGCTCTTCGACGGGGGCAGGTGGTGCTGAAGCTTTCTTT
d_call: -; clone_size: many; v_call: TRBV4-1; j_call: TRBJ2-7; cdr3_aa: CASSQDGGPYEQYF; cdr3_nt: TGCGCCAGCAGCCAAGATGGTGGCCCCTACGAGCAGTACTTC
d_call: -; clone_size: -; v_call: TRBV7-2; j_call: TRBJ1-1; cdr3_aa: CASSLAGGGMNTEAFF; cdr3_nt: TGTGCCAGCAGCCTGGCGGGCGGAGGGATGAACACTGAAGCTTTCTTT
d_call: -; clone_size: many; v_call: TRBV20-1; j_call: TRBJ2-4; cdr3_aa: CSARSTGRAKNIQYF; cdr3_nt: TGCAGTGCTAGGAGTACTGGGAGAGCCAAAAACATTCAGTACTTC
d_call: -; clone_size: many; v_call: TRBV5-1; j_call: TRBJ2-5; cdr3_aa: CASSLQGNPQETQYF; cdr3_nt: TGCGCCAGCAGCTTGCAAGGGAATCCCCAAGAGACCCAGTACTTC
d_call: TRBD1; clone_size: few; v_call: TRBV3-1; j_call: TRBJ1-5; cdr3_aa: CASSDNRGLQPQHF; cdr3_nt: TGTGCCAGCAGCGACAACAGGGGTTTACAGCCCCAGCATTTT
d_call: TRBD1; clone_size: few; v_call: TRBV20-1; j_call: TRBJ1-2; cdr3_aa: CSARNPRQGGDGYTF; cdr3_nt: TGCAGTGCTAGAAACCCCCGGCAGGGGGGAGATGGCTACACCTTC
d_call: TRBD2; clone_size: -; v_call: TRBV5-4; j_call: TRBJ2-3; cdr3_aa: CASSLIAGGPTDTQYF; cdr3_nt: TGTGCCAGCAGCTTGATAGCGGGGGGGCCTACAGATACGCAGTATTTT
d_call: TRBD1; clone_size: -; v_call: TRBV9; j_call: TRBJ2-2; cdr3_aa: CASSVVGTGLTGELFF; cdr3_nt: TGTGCCAGCAGCGTAGTGGGGACAGGGTTGACCGGGGAGCTGTTTTTT
d_call: TRBD2; clone_size: -; v_call: TRBV7-3; j_call: TRBJ2-1; cdr3_aa: CASSLEVAGLNEQFF; cdr3_nt: TGTGCCAGCAGCTTGGAGGTAGCGGGGCTCAATGAGCAGTTCTTC
d_call: TRBD2; clone_size: -; v_call: TRBV5-1; j_call: TRBJ2-7; cdr3_aa: CASSLTSGSNYEQYF; cdr3_nt: TGCGCCAGCAGCTTGACTAGCGGGTCGAACTACGAGCAGTACTTC
d_call: -; clone_size: few; v_call: TRBV5-1; j_call: TRBJ1-1; cdr3_aa: CASSLLRGRDVRDPGTEAFF; cdr3_nt: TGCGCCAGCAGCTTGTTACGAGGTCGGGACGTTAGGGACCCAGGGACTGAAGCTTTCTTT
d_call: -; clone_size: many; v_call: TRBV5-6; j_call: TRBJ2-7; cdr3_aa: CASSLVSGDSGEQYF; cdr3_nt: TGTGCCAGCAGCTTGGTAAGCGGGGACAGCGGCGAGCAGTACTTC
d_call: -; clone_size: -; v_call: TRBV19; j_call: TRBJ2-3; cdr3_aa: CASSAGRGATDTQYF; cdr3_nt: TGTGCCAGTAGTGCAGGACGGGGGGCCACAGATACGCAGTATTTT